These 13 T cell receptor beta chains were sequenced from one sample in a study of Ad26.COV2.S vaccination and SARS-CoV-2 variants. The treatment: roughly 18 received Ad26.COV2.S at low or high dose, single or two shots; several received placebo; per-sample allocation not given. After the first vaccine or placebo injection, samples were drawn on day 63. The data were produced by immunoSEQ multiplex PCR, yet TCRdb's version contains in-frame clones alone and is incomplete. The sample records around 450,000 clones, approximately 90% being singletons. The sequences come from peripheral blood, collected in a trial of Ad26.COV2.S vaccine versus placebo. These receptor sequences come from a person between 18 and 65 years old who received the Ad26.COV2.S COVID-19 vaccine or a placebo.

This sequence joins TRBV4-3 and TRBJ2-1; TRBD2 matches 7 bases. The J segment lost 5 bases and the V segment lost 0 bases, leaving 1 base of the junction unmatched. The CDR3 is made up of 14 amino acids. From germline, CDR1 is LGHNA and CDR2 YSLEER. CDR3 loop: CASSQDGTNNEQFF. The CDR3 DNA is TGCGCCAGCAGCCAAGATGGGACTAACAATGAGCAGTTCTTC.

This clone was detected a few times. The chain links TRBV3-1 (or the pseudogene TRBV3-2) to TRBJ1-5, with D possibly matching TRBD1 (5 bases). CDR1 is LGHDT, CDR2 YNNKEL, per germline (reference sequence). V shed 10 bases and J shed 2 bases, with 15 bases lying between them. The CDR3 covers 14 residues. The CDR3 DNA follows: TGTGCCACAGGGAAGGGGCTGGGCAATCAGCCCCAGCATTTT. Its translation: CATGKGLGNQPQHF.

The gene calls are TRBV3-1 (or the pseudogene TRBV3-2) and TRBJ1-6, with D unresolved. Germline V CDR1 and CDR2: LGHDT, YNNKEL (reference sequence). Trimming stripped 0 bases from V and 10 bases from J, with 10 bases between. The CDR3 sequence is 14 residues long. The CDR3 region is CASSQEPVGSPLHF. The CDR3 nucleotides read TGTGCCAGCAGCCAAGAGCCGGTGGGCTCACCCCTCCACTTT.

This CDR3 is CASSGLRGRGTGELFF. The CDR3 DNA follows: TGTGCCAGCAGTGGTCTTAGGGGGCGAGGCACCGGGGAGCTGTTTTTT. The chain uses TRBV25-1 and TRBJ2-2, with 7 bases that match TRBD1. The CDR3 covers 16 residues. Germline V gives CDR1 MGHDK, CDR2 SYGVNS. With 4 bases clipped from V and 4 bases from J, the junction kept 9 bases outside the gene matches.

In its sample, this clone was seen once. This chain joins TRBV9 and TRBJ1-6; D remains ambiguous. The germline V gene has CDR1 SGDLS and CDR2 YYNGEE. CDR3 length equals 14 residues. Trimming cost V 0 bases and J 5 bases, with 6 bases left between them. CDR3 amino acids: CASSVDSHNSPLHF. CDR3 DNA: TGTGCCAGCAGCGTAGACAGCCATAATTCACCCCTCCACTTT.

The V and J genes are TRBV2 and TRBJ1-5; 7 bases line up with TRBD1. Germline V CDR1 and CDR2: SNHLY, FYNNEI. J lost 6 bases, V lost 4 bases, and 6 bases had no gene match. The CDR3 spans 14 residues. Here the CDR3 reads CASSGQGGVQPQHF. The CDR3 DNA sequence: TGTGCCAGCAGTGGACAGGGAGGGGTTCAGCCCCAGCATTTT.

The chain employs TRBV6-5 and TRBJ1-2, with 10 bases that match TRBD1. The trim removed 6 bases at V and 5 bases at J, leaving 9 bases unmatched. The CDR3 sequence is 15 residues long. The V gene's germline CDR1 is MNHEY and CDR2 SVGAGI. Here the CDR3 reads CASSTDRGHKYGYTF. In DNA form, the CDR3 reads TGTGCCAGCAGCACCGACAGGGGGCACAAATATGGCTACACCTTC.

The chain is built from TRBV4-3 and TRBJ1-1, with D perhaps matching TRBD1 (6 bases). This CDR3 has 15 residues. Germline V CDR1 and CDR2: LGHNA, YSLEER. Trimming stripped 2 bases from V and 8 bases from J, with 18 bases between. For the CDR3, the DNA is TGCGCCAGCAGCCAATATTTGGGGGCGAAGATGGAAGCTTTCTTT. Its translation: CASSQYLGAKMEAFF.

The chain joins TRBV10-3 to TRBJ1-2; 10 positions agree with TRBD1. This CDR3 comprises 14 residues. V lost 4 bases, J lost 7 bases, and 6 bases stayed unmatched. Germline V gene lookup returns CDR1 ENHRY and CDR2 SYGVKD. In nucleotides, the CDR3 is TGTGCCATCAGTGGAGGGACAGGGGCTACTGGCTACACCTTC. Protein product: CAISGGTGATGYTF.

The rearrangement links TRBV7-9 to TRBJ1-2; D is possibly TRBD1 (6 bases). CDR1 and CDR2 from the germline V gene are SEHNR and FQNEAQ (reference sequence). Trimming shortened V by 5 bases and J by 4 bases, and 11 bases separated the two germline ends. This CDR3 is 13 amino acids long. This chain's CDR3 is CASSDRTVYGYTF. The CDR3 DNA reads TGTGCCAGCAGCGACAGGACAGTCTATGGCTACACCTTC. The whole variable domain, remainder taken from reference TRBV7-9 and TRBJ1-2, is DTGVSQNPRHKITKRGQNVTFRCDPISEHNRLYWYRQTLGQGPEFLTYFQNEAQLEKSRLLSDRFSAERPKGSFSTLEIQRTEQGDSAMYLCASSDRTVYGYTFGSGTRLTVV.

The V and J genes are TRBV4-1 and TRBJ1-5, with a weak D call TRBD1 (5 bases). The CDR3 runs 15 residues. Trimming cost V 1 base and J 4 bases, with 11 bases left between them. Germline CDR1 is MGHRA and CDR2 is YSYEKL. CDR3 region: CASSQGAGTNQPQHF. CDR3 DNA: TGCGCCAGCAGCCAAGGGGCAGGGACGAATCAGCCCCAGCATTTT.

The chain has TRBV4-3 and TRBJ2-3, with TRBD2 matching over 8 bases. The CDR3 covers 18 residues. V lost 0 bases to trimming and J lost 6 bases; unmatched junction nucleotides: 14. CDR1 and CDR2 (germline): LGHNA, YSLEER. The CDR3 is CASSQDSSSGALRDTQYF. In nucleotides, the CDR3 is TGCGCCAGCAGCCAAGATTCGAGTAGCGGGGCCCTTCGCGATACGCAGTATTTT.

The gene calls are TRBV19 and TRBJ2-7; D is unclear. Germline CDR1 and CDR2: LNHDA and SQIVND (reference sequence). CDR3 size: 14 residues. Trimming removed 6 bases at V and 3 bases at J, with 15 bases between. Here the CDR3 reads CASSFRDASYEQYF. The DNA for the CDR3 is TGTGCCAGTAGCTTCCGAGACGCGAGCTACGAGCAGTACTTC.